This T cell receptor beta chain comes out of a study of T cells in Graves' hyperthyroidism and ophthalmopathy. Study-wide context: The authors collected peripheral blood at initial diagnosis, before any treatment.

Regions amplified from RNA transcripts were the TCR beta CDR3 regions. The HTBI set primed first-round TCR CDR3 RT-PCR. Using its own MiXCR run on the multiplex PCR reads, TCRdb lists one record per CDR3 protein. The sample contains roughly 300,000 distinct CDR3 sequences, around 13% of which appear only once. The study enrolled patients aged 18 to 65 with newly diagnosed hyperthyroidism of under 2 months' duration. Not enrolled were patients with uncontrolled infection, other autoimmune disease, pregnancy or lactation. Fresh peripheral blood, 8 to 10 ml, was the source of the PBMCs. Germline lookup yields CDR1 KGHDR and CDR2 SFDVKD. The CDR3 length is 16 residues. Between the trimmed V and J ends, which lost 4 bases and 6 bases, there was a span of 18 bases.

This chain joins TRBV24-1 and TRBJ2-1; tentative D call: TRBD1 (6 bases). The source is a woman aged 25 to 39 with Graves' hyperthyroidism. The sequenced material came from blood. The CDR3 here is CATSDLSLGRGNEQFF. As DNA, the CDR3 is TGTGCCACCAGTGACCTGAGCCTGGGCAGGGGCAATGAGCAGTTCTTC.